The 3 T cell receptor beta chains below come from one sample, sequenced in a study of shared clonotypes between healthy human individuals. Sequenced by immunoSEQ multiplex PCR; TCRdb stores in-frame clones only, minus some. The sample includes over a million clones, roughly 96% seen only once; the top ten take 1% to 1.5%. Sequencing input: naive CD4+ T cells sorted from blood. The sample's subset: CD45RA+ positively selected. These receptors were collected from a man between 25 and 39 years old in good health.

The CDR3 DNA reads TGTGCCAGCAGCGGGACAGGGCTCGGTGGCTACACCTTC. Protein: CASSGTGLGGYTF. The chain is built from TRBV2 and TRBJ1-2; 9 nucleotides line up with TRBD1. Germline lookup yields CDR1 SNHLY and CDR2 FYNNEI. J gave up 7 bases and V 6 bases, and 6 bases lay outside the gene matches. The CDR3 has 13 amino acids.

A single count supports this clone. J is TRBJ2-4 and V is TRBV9; TRBD2 agrees at 11 bases. V shed 5 bases and J 6 bases; nucleotides not matched to a gene: 4. CDR3 length: 14 residues. Germline CDR1 is SGDLS and CDR2 is YYNGEE. The chain's CDR3 is CASSRSGRGNIQYF. The CDR3 DNA sequence: TGTGCCAGCAGTCGTAGCGGGAGGGGAAACATTCAGTACTTC.

The J gene is TRBJ1-5, the V gene TRBV18; D is ambiguous. This CDR3 has 13 residues. The germline CDR1 and CDR2 sequences are KGHSH and LQKENI. V shed 3 bases and J shed 9 bases, with 12 bases lying between them. DNA of the CDR3: TGTGCCAGCTCACCCTCGGTAGGCGGGCCCCAGCATTTT. Translating it yields CASSPSVGGPQHF.